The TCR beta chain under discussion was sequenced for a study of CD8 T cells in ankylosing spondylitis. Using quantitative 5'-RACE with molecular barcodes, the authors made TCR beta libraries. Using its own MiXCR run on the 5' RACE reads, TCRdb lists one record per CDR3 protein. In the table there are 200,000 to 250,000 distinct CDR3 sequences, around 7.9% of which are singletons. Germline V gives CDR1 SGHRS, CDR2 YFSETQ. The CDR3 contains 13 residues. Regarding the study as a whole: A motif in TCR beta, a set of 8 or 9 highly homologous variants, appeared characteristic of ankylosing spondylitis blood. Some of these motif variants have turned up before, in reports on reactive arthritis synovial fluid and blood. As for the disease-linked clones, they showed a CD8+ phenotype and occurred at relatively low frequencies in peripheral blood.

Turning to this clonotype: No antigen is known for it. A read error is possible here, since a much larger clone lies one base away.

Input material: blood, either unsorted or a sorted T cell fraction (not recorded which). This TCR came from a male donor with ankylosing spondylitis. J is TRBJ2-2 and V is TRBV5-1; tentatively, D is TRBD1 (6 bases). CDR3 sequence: CDSSLDRTGELFF. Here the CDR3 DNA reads TGCGACAGCAGCTTAGACAGGACCGGGGAGCTGTTTTTT.